This T cell receptor (beta chain) was profiled in a study of CD8 T cells in Susac syndrome. Purification of the CD8+ and CD4+ T cells relied on negative isolation, and TEMRA cells underwent FACS enrichment. As concerns this clonotype: What it recognizes is unknown.

With random hexamers, reverse transcription was performed on about 0.5 to 1 ug of RNA. Amplification of TCR beta CDR3 spanned 54 Vbeta and 13 Jbeta via immunoSEQ multiplex PCR. MiXCR, applied by TCRdb to the immunoSEQ multiplex PCR reads, yields one record per CDR3 protein. Here the sample spans around 190,000 distinct CDR3 sequences, approximately 95% being singletons. Study conclusions and caveats: By the study's own acknowledgment, its TCR sequencing and HLA analysis included relatively few individuals.

The CDR3 is made up of 15 amino acids. Trimming cost V 4 bases and J 2 bases, with 13 bases left between them. Germline lookup yields CDR1 MDHEN and CDR2 SYDVKM. Input material: CD8+ T cells from PBMCs. This clonotype was obtained from a human donor with multiple sclerosis. The J gene is TRBJ2-3, the V gene TRBV28; D not certain. In nucleotides, the CDR3 is TGTGCCAGCAGTTCTGCGACGTGGTACACAGATACGCAGTATTTT. This sequence encodes CASSSATWYTDTQYF.